Sequencing of this TCR beta chain was carried out in a study of T cells in Graves' hyperthyroidism and ophthalmopathy. Study results and limitations: Median prediction lead before ophthalmopathy onset was 6.5 months with the model. The majority of expanded thyroid clonotypes above 0.001 also appeared in blood.

The V gene's germline CDR1 is MNHNS and CDR2 SASEGT. This CDR3 comprises 13 residues. Deletions cut 7 bases from V and 5 bases from J, with 11 bases between. Patients were excluded because of uncontrolled infection, other autoimmune disease, pregnancy or lactation. There were TCR beta CDR3 regions amplified from RNA transcripts. TCR CDR3 underwent first-round RT-PCR with the HTBI primer set. TCRdb re-called the multiplex PCR reads through MiXCR, storing one row per CDR3 protein. The sample has fewer than 450,000 distinct CDR3 sequences, about a sixth seen once. In this sample, this clonotype turned up many times. Its antigen is still unknown.

Material: blood. The chain links TRBV6-1 to TRBJ2-2, with a possible D match to TRBD1 (6 bases). The clonotype was recovered from a woman between 25 and 40 years old with Graves' hyperthyroidism that later progressed to Graves' ophthalmopathy. The CDR3 sequence is CASTQQGTGELFF. The CDR3 DNA reads as TGTGCCAGCACCCAGCAGGGGACCGGGGAGCTGTTTTTT.